Below are 23 T cell receptor beta chains sequenced from a single sample in a study of blood T cell repertoires in COVID-19. Here immunoSEQ multiplex PCR was the method, and the copy in TCRdb shows in-frame clones only, minus some. Here the sample spans some 88,000 clones, 75% to 90% being singletons. The source material was peripheral blood. Receptor source: a man aged 60 to 75 with acute or convalescent COVID-19.

This sequence joins TRBV6-1 and TRBJ2-3, with 10 bases matching TRBD2. Germline assignment: CDR1 MNHNS and CDR2 SASEGT. V trimming: 2 bases; J trimming: 1 base; junction bases outside the gene matches: 6. CDR3 length equals 17 residues. Here the CDR3 reads CASSEWLAGDRTDTQYF. For the CDR3, the DNA is TGTGCCAGCAGTGAATGGCTAGCGGGGGACCGCACAGATACGCAGTATTTT.

The gene calls are TRBV10-3 and TRBJ1-1; D remains unclear. Germline lookup yields CDR1 ENHRY and CDR2 SYGVKD. Trimming pared 3 bases from V and 2 bases from J, leaving 4 bases between. CDR3 length: 12 amino acids. The DNA of the CDR3 is TGTGCCATCAGTGACCGTAACACTGAAGCTTTCTTT. It translates to CAISDRNTEAFF.

This chain connects TRBV6-5 to TRBJ2-7, with D maybe TRBD2 (6 bases). The length of the CDR3 is 16 residues. Per germline, CDR1 MNHEY and CDR2 SVGAGI. Trimming removed 2 bases at V and 2 bases at J, with 16 bases between. CDR3 region: CASSYEVGGNAYEQYF. The CDR3 coding sequence is TGTGCCAGCAGTTACGAGGTCGGGGGAAACGCCTACGAGCAGTACTTC.

V is TRBV7-9 and J is TRBJ1-2; no reliable D call. CDR1 is SEHNR and CDR2 is FQNEAQ in the germline V gene (reference sequence). The CDR3 has 14 residues. V lost 0 bases and J lost 10, with 15 bases in between. The CDR3 region is CASSLARSADVYTF. CDR3 bases: TGTGCCAGCAGCTTAGCGCGGAGCGCCGATGTCTACACCTTC. The full variable domain, its missing parts supplied by reference TRBV7-9 and TRBJ1-2, is DTGVSQNPRHKITKRGQNVTFRCDPISEHNRLYWYRQTLGQGPEFLTYFQNEAQLEKSRLLSDRFSAERPKGSFSTLEIQRTEQGDSAMYLCASSLARSADVYTFGSGTRLTVV.

The chain has TRBV5-1 and TRBJ2-7; 7 bases agree with TRBD1. V shed 4 bases and J 3 bases; nucleotides not matched to a gene: 7. This CDR3 region has 14 residues. Germline V gene lookup returns CDR1 SGHRS and CDR2 YFSETQ. In DNA form, the CDR3 reads TGCGCCAGCAGCCTAACTGGGACAGTCTACGAGCAGTACTTC. Encoded protein: CASSLTGTVYEQYF. Full variable domain (missing parts from reference TRBV5-1 and TRBJ2-7): KAGVTQTPRYLIKTRGQQVTLSCSPISGHRSVSWYQQTPGQGLQFLFEYFSETQRNKGNFPGRFSGRQFSNSRSEMNVSTLELGDSALYLCASSLTGTVYEQYFGPGTRLTVT.

The chain carries TRBV14 and TRBJ2-7; D possibly corresponds to TRBD2 (6 bases). Germline V CDR1 and CDR2: SGHDN, FVKESK. This CDR3 has 14 amino acids. Trimming took off 1 base at V and 8 bases at J, with 15 bases between the two ends. The CDR3 reads CASSQGLGVNQQYF. The CDR3 bases are TGTGCCAGCAGCCAAGGACTAGGAGTGAATCAGCAGTACTTC.

The chain couples TRBV5-4 to TRBJ2-3; D unresolved. Germline loops: CDR1 SGHNT, CDR2 YYREEE (reference sequence). The CDR3 is made up of 14 amino acids. The V end was cut by 0 bases, the J end by 3 bases, with 8 bases between. The CDR3 here is CASSLAVNTDTQYF. In nucleotides, the CDR3 is TGTGCCAGCAGCTTGGCGGTTAATACAGATACGCAGTATTTT.

This sequence joins TRBV6-1 and TRBJ1-1; D possibly corresponds to TRBD1 (5 bases). CDR3 size: 14 residues. The germline V gene encodes CDR1 MNHNS and CDR2 SASEGT. V shed 0 bases and J shed 4 bases, with 9 bases lying between them. CDR3 in DNA: TGTGCCAGCAGTGAAGCGCCCGGGGGCACTGAAGCTTTCTTT. Its translation is CASSEAPGGTEAFF.

This chain links TRBV7-9 with TRBJ2-1, with TRBD1 matching over 10 bases. The ends lost 4 bases at V and 7 bases at J; junction bases unmatched: 13. Germline lookup yields CDR1 SEHNR and CDR2 FQNEAQ (reference sequence). The CDR3 spans 17 residues. The CDR3 DNA is TGTGCCAGCAGCTCCTTAAGACCCGGGACAGGGGTGAATGAGCAGTTCTTC. Translation gives CASSSLRPGTGVNEQFF.

V is TRBV6-5 and J is TRBJ2-2; TRBD1 might be the D (7 bases). This CDR3 has 14 amino acids. Germline V CDR1 and CDR2: MNHEY, SVGAGI. Trimming took 4 bases from V and 4 from J, leaving 10 bases between them. CDR3 loop: CASSSQGGTGELFF. The CDR3 coding sequence is TGTGCCAGCAGTTCGCAGGGGGGCACCGGGGAGCTGTTTTTT.

The chain joins TRBV5-1 to TRBJ2-5, with D hard to call. The germline V gene encodes CDR1 SGHRS and CDR2 YFSETQ. V gave up 2 bases and J gave up 5 bases, with 7 bases separating them. The CDR3 contains 12 residues. In DNA form, the CDR3 reads TGCGCCAGCAGCTTTGAGGTTGAGACCCAGTACTTC. Protein: CASSFEVETQYF.

The J gene is TRBJ1-2, the V gene TRBV20-1; D call uncertain. CDR1 is DFQATT and CDR2 is SNEGSKA in the germline V gene (reference sequence). Trimming took 6 bases from V and 4 from J, leaving 9 bases between them. The CDR3 runs to 11 residues. The CDR3 protein is CSALQSYGYTF. In nucleotides, the CDR3 is TGCAGTGCGTTACAGAGCTATGGCTACACCTTC.

The J gene is TRBJ1-3, the V gene TRBV5-1; D perhaps matches TRBD1 (6 bases). Deletions cut 0 bases from V and 3 bases from J, with 13 bases between. There are 16 residues in the CDR3. Germline V gene data show CDR1 as SGHRS and CDR2 as YFSETQ. The CDR3 is CASSLAQGGGGNTIYF. CDR3 in DNA: TGCGCCAGCAGCTTGGCACAGGGCGGAGGTGGAAACACCATATATTTT.

The chain is built from TRBV19 and TRBJ1-5, with D perhaps matching TRBD1 (6 bases). The CDR3 has 14 amino acids. The V end lost 7 bases, the J end lost 3 bases, and 13 bases lay between the germline ends. Per the germline V gene, CDR1 is LNHDA and CDR2 is SQIVND (reference sequence). CDR3 protein: CASKGVLYNQPQHF. The CDR3, as DNA: TGTGCCAGTAAGGGGGTCCTCTACAATCAGCCCCAGCATTTT.

The chain couples TRBV30 to TRBJ1-4, with D tentatively TRBD1 (5 bases). Trimming left V 3 bases short and J 14 bases short, with 25 bases between. There are 15 residues in the CDR3. Germline CDR1 and CDR2: GTSNPN and SVGIG (reference sequence). In DNA form, the CDR3 reads TGTGCCTGGAGAATTTCCAACGCCAGGGCCTTACATCTGTTTTTT. Its protein product is CAWRISNARALHLFF. Full variable domain (rest looked up from reference TRBV30 and TRBJ1-4): SQTIHQWPATLVQPVGSPLSLECTVEGTSNPNLYWYRQAAGRGLQLLFYSVGIGQISSEVPQNLSASRPQDRQFILSSKKLLLSDSGFYLCAWRISNARALHLFFGSGTQLSVL.

This chain connects TRBV5-4 to TRBJ1-4, with 9 bases identical to TRBD1. Looked up from germline, CDR1 is SGHNT and CDR2 is YYREEE (reference sequence). The V gene end was trimmed by 2 bases and the J gene end by 0 bases; junction bases not matched to a gene: 14. CDR3 size: 20 residues. CDR3 nucleotide sequence: TGTGCCAGCAGCTTTCGTAACAGGGGGCCTGCCACTGCAACTAATGAAAAACTGTTTTTT. Translating it yields CASSFRNRGPATATNEKLFF.

The chain joins TRBV5-1 to TRBJ2-3; TRBD2 matches 12 bases. The germline V gene encodes CDR1 SGHRS and CDR2 YFSETQ. The ends lost 5 bases at V and 2 bases at J; junction bases unmatched: 6. This CDR3 comprises 16 residues. This CDR3 is CASRLAGGPATDTQYF. CDR3 coding DNA: TGCGCCAGCAGACTAGCGGGGGGACCCGCCACAGATACGCAGTATTTT.

In this sample, this clone turned up once. J is TRBJ1-5 and V is TRBV2; 8 positions match TRBD1. The ends lost 5 bases at V and 6 bases at J; junction bases unmatched: 9. Per the germline V gene, CDR1 is SNHLY and CDR2 is FYNNEI. There are 15 residues in the CDR3. This chain's CDR3 is CASSPRTGSAQPQHF. CDR3 DNA: TGTGCCAGCAGTCCTCGGACAGGGTCGGCTCAGCCCCAGCATTTT.

The CDR3 region has the DNA TGCAGCGTTGCAGGGAGCAATCAGCCCCAGCATTTT. It is translated as CSVAGSNQPQHF. The rearrangement joins TRBV29-1 to TRBJ1-5, with TRBD1 as a possible D gene (5 bases). The CDR3 has 12 amino acids. The V gene lost 4 bases and the J gene lost 1 base, with 5 bases spanning the gap. Germline CDR1 reads SQVTM; CDR2 reads ANQGSEA.

This chain uses TRBV5-1 with TRBJ1-1; 7 bases fit TRBD1. Germline CDR1 SGHRS, CDR2 YFSETQ. The CDR3 length is 17 residues. V was clipped by 1 base and J by 0 bases; unmatched bases: 9. This CDR3 reads CASSLRARTGMNTEAFF. The CDR3 region has the DNA TGCGCCAGCAGCTTGAGGGCCCGGACAGGAATGAACACTGAAGCTTTCTTT.

The chain has TRBV5-6 and TRBJ2-3; 7 bases fit TRBD2. Germline V CDR1 and CDR2: SGHDT, YYEEEE. The ends lost 0 bases at V and 1 base at J; junction bases unmatched: 2. The CDR3 spans 15 residues. The CDR3 region has the DNA TGTGCCAGCAGCTTGGCCCGGGGGGGCACAGATACGCAGTATTTT. It yields the protein CASSLARGGTDTQYF.

This clone has a single count. The rearrangement joins TRBV7-2 to TRBJ1-5; no clear D gene. Germline loops: CDR1 SGHTA, CDR2 FQGNSA. Trimming removed 1 base at V and 1 base at J, with 8 bases between. The CDR3 sequence is 15 residues long. The CDR3 region has the DNA TGTGCCAGCAGCTTAGTTCTAACGAGCAATCAGCCCCAGCATTTT. It translates to CASSLVLTSNQPQHF.

The genes are TRBV9 and TRBJ1-6; D possibly corresponds to TRBD1 (5 bases). This CDR3 spans 15 amino acids. Germline V gene data show CDR1 as SGDLS and CDR2 as YYNGEE. Deletions cut 0 bases from V and 10 bases from J, with 14 bases between. The CDR3 sequence: CASSVALGGGSPLHF. The CDR3 DNA reads TGTGCCAGCAGCGTAGCTTTGGGGGGAGGGTCACCCCTCCACTTT.